The 8 T cell receptor beta chains below all came from one sample that was sequenced in a study of T-cell memory formation after mild COVID-19. TCRdb reanalysed the 5' RACE reads using MiXCR and keeps one entry per CDR3 protein. The sample records roughly 100,000 distinct CDR3 sequences, roughly 12% being singletons. The sequenced material came from PBMCs or a T cell subset sorted from them (not recorded which). Receptor source: an adult woman who had mild COVID-19 (a few samples of this study predate the infection). Cell type and time point are not known.

CDR3 nucleotide sequence: TGTGCCAGCAGCCCGGGACTAGCGGGAGATTGGTACCAAGAGACCCAGTACTTC. Residues: CASSPGLAGDWYQETQYF. The chain has TRBV11-2 and TRBJ2-5, with 14 bases matching TRBD2. The germline CDR1 and CDR2 sequences are SGHAT and FQNNGV. The V segment lost 5 bases and the J segment 0 bases; nucleotides outside the gene matches: 8. The CDR3 totals 18 residues.

To note about this clonotype: The junction departs from germline at one end; a sequencing error may be responsible. J is TRBJ2-5 and V is TRBV10-3; TRBD2 matches 7 bases. CDR1 ENHRY and CDR2 SYGVKD come from the germline V gene. The CDR3 is 12 residues long. CDR3: CAISESLLATDF. In nucleotides, the CDR3 is TGTGCCATCAGTGAGTCATTACTAGCGACAGACTTC.

This sequence joins TRBV18 and TRBJ2-3; D is ambiguous. Between the trimmed V and J ends, which lost 0 bases and 3 bases, there was a span of 19 bases. The CDR3 totals 18 residues. CDR1 KGHSH and CDR2 LQKENI come from the germline V gene. This chain's CDR3 is CASSPPRAAPARTDTQYF. The CDR3 DNA follows: TGTGCCAGCTCACCACCTAGGGCGGCGCCCGCAAGGACAGATACGCAGTATTTT.

This clonotype was seen only a few times. This sequence joins TRBV5-5 and TRBJ2-3, with 10 bases fitting TRBD2. The V gene's germline CDR1 is SGHKS and CDR2 YYEKEE (reference sequence). With V trimmed by 7 bases and J by 5 bases, 4 bases remained unmatched. The CDR3 runs to 13 residues. CDR3 in DNA: TGTGCCAGCCTAGCGGGGGAGGAAGATACGCAGTATTTT. Residues: CASLAGEEDTQYF. The full variable domain, its missing parts supplied by reference TRBV5-5 and TRBJ2-3, is DAGVTQSPTHLIKTRGQQVTLRCSPISGHKSVSWYQQVLGQGPQFIFQYYEKEERGRGNFPDRFSARQFPNYSSELNVNALLLGDSALYLCASLAGEEDTQYFGPGTRLTVL.

The chain joins TRBV29-1 to TRBJ1-2; 7 nucleotides match TRBD1. V was clipped by 7 bases and J by 6 bases; unmatched bases: 11. Per germline, CDR1 SQVTM and CDR2 ANQGSEA. The CDR3 covers 13 residues. As DNA, the CDR3 is TGCAGCGCCAAAGGGGGGACAGATGATGGCTACACCTTC. Its translation is CSAKGGTDDGYTF.

In its sample, this clonotype was seen a few times. The CDR3 nucleotides read TGCAGCGTTGTCCCAGGGACCACCTACAATGAGCAGTTCTTC. Amino acids: CSVVPGTTYNEQFF. The chain recombines TRBV29-1 with TRBJ2-1; D could derive from TRBD1 or TRBD2 (5 bases each). The V gene's germline CDR1 is SQVTM and CDR2 ANQGSEA. Trimming took off 4 bases at V and 2 bases at J, with 12 bases between the two ends. The length of the CDR3 is 14 residues.

The V gene is TRBV7-9, the J gene TRBJ2-2; 7 nucleotides line up with TRBD2. The CDR3 totals 15 residues. V lost 5 bases and J lost 2; bases outside the gene matches: 5. CDR1 and CDR2 from the germline V gene are SEHNR and FQNEAQ (reference sequence). The CDR3 DNA reads TGTGCCAGCAGCCCAAGCGGGATTAACACCGGGGAGCTGTTTTTT. Translating it yields CASSPSGINTGELFF.

Only a few counts were recorded for this clonotype. The chain employs TRBV13 and TRBJ2-1; D gene uncertain. This CDR3 spans 14 amino acids. Trimming took 5 bases from V and 6 from J, leaving 14 bases between them. Germline CDR1 and CDR2: PRHDT and FYEKMQ (reference sequence). Here the CDR3 reads CASSVVVGPNEQFF. Written as DNA, the CDR3 is TGTGCCAGCAGCGTCGTGGTTGGGCCCAATGAGCAGTTCTTC.